These T cell receptor beta chains were read from a single sample in a study of vaccination and CD4 T cells after COVID-19. Their target antigens are unknown. TCRdb reprocessed the PCR reads via MiXCR and lists one record per CDR3 protein. Here the sample spans roughly 12,000 distinct CDR3 sequences, around a third being singletons. Sequenced material: CD4+ T cells from blood, cultured in vitro, taken before SARS-CoV-2 vaccination. Receptor source: a human donor who received a COVID-19 vaccine. CDR3s include the opening cysteine and the closing phenylalanine or tryptophan. Fields, in order: J gene, D gene, clone size, V gene, CDR3 DNA, CDR3 protein. The D gene is left open where the match is weak. Only some rows state a clone size, as once, few, many or a class for expanded clones.

J gene: TRBJ2-5
D gene: -
clone size: once
V gene: TRBV11-2
CDR3 DNA: TGTGCCAGCAGCTTAAGTAGAGAGACCCAGTACTTC
CDR3 protein: CASSLSRETQYF

J gene: TRBJ2-1
D gene: -
clone size: -
V gene: TRBV20-1
CDR3 DNA: TGCAGTGCTCTAGCCGATATTAGCGCGGGACCGGGTGAGCAGTTCTTC
CDR3 protein: CSALADISAGPGEQFF

J gene: TRBJ2-4
D gene: TRBD2
clone size: few
V gene: TRBV5-4
CDR3 DNA: TGTGCCAGCAGCTCAAGCGGGGCCCCGAACATTCAGTACTTC
CDR3 protein: CASSSSGAPNIQYF

J gene: TRBJ2-3
D gene: TRBD2
clone size: few
V gene: TRBV24-1
CDR3 DNA: TGTGCCACCAGTGATCGCACCGGGGGGGCATCAGATACGCAGTATTTT
CDR3 protein: CATSDRTGGASDTQYF

J gene: TRBJ2-3
D gene: -
clone size: -
V gene: TRBV9
CDR3 DNA: TGTGCCAGCAGCGCCATAGCGGTTCGAGATACGCAGTATTTT
CDR3 protein: CASSAIAVRDTQYF

J gene: TRBJ1-1
D gene: TRBD1
clone size: few
V gene: TRBV24-1
CDR3 DNA: TGTGCCACCAGTACAGGGGGCGAGCACACTGAAGCTTTCTTT
CDR3 protein: CATSTGGEHTEAFF

J gene: TRBJ1-4
D gene: -
clone size: -
V gene: TRBV12-3/TRBV12-4
CDR3 DNA: TGTGCCAGCAGTTTAGCGAACGGGGAAAAACTGTTTTTT
CDR3 protein: CASSLANGEKLFF

J gene: TRBJ1-1
D gene: -
clone size: -
V gene: TRBV24-1
CDR3 DNA: TGTGCCACCAGTGGCCCAGGGATGAACACTGAAGCTTTCTTT
CDR3 protein: CATSGPGMNTEAFF

J gene: TRBJ2-2
D gene: TRBD2
clone size: once
V gene: TRBV2
CDR3 DNA: TGTGCCAGCAGTGAAGCTGGGACTAGCGGGGCTGAAACGAACACCGGGGAGCTGTTTTTT
CDR3 protein: CASSEAGTSGAETNTGELFF

J gene: TRBJ1-2
D gene: TRBD1
clone size: -
V gene: TRBV25-1
CDR3 DNA: TGTGCCAGCAGTGAATCGGGAGGGGGCGACTACACCTTC
CDR3 protein: CASSESGGGDYTF

J gene: TRBJ1-1
D gene: -
clone size: few
V gene: TRBV15
CDR3 DNA: TGTGCCACCAGCAGATCTTTATCAGGGGAAACTGAAGCTTTCTTT
CDR3 protein: CATSRSLSGETEAFF

J gene: TRBJ1-5
D gene: -
clone size: few
V gene: TRBV7-8
CDR3 DNA: TGTGCCAGCAGCTTGCCGGGTAGGGCGGATAGCAATCAGCCCCAGCATTTT
CDR3 protein: CASSLPGRADSNQPQHF

J gene: TRBJ2-2
D gene: -
clone size: -
V gene: TRBV6-1
CDR3 DNA: TGTGCCAGCAGCCCAAGGTCAGGGGATGTAATCGGGGAGCTGTTTTTT
CDR3 protein: CASSPRSGDVIGELFF

J gene: TRBJ2-1
D gene: TRBD2
clone size: few
V gene: TRBV2
CDR3 DNA: TGTGCCAGCAGTGAGTGGCGGGGGGCCTTATACAATGAGCAGTTCTTC
CDR3 protein: CASSEWRGALYNEQFF

J gene: TRBJ2-7
D gene: TRBD1
clone size: -
V gene: TRBV25-1
CDR3 DNA: TGTGCCAGCAGTGAGGGAGACAGGGACGAGCAGTACTTC
CDR3 protein: CASSEGDRDEQYF

J gene: TRBJ2-1
D gene: -
clone size: few
V gene: TRBV7-2
CDR3 DNA: TGTGCCAGCAGCCGTAGCGGCTACAATGAGCAGTTCTTC
CDR3 protein: CASSRSGYNEQFF

J gene: TRBJ2-5
D gene: -
clone size: once
V gene: TRBV1
CDR3 DNA: TGCACCAGCAGCCAAGTGGTAAGGCAGGCGGGGGAGGAGACCCAGTACTTC
CDR3 protein: CTSSQVVRQAGEETQYF

J gene: TRBJ1-2
D gene: -
clone size: -
V gene: TRBV23-1
CDR3 DNA: TGCGCCAGCAGTCAATGGCAGGGTGGAGGCTACACCTTC
CDR3 protein: CASSQWQGGGYTF

J gene: TRBJ1-2
D gene: TRBD1
clone size: -
V gene: TRBV18
CDR3 DNA: TGTGCCAGCTCACTCACCCGGGACAGGCCTAGCTATGGCTACACCTTC
CDR3 protein: CASSLTRDRPSYGYTF

J gene: TRBJ1-1
D gene: TRBD1
clone size: -
V gene: TRBV5-6
CDR3 DNA: TGTGCCAGCACCTTTCGCGGGACAGGGTTTAGGACTGAAGCTTTCTTT
CDR3 protein: CASTFRGTGFRTEAFF

J gene: TRBJ1-2
D gene: -
clone size: few
V gene: TRBV20-1
CDR3 DNA: TGCAGGGGGGGACCCTATGGCTACACCTTC
CDR3 protein: CRGGPYGYTF

J gene: TRBJ2-3
D gene: -
clone size: few
V gene: TRBV6-5
CDR3 DNA: TGTGCCAGCAGTTTAGGTAACACAGATACGCAGTATTTT
CDR3 protein: CASSLGNTDTQYF